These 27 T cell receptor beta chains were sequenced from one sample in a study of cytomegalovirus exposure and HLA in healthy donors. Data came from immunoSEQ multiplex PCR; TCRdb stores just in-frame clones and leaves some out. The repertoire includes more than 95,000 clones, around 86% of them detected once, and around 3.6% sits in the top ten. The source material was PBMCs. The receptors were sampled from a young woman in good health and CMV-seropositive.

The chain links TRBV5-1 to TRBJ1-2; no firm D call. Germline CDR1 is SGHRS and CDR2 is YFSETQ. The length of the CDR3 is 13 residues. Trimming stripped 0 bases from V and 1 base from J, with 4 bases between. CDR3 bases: TGCGCCAGCAGCTTGGGGAGTAACTATGGCTACACCTTC. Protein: CASSLGSNYGYTF.

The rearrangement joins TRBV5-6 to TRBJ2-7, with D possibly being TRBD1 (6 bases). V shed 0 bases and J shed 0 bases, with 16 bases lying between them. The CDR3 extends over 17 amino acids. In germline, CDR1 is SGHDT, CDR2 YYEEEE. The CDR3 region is CASSLEGGTLNSYEQYF. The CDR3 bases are TGTGCCAGCAGCTTGGAGGGTGGGACACTCAACTCCTACGAGCAGTACTTC.

The CDR3 DNA sequence: TGTGCCAGCAGAGCACAGAGAACGGCTTACAATGAGCAGTTCTTC. Its translation: CASRAQRTAYNEQFF. V gene TRBV6-1 combines with J gene TRBJ2-1; D uncertain. Germline CDR1 MNHNS, CDR2 SASEGT. The V end was cut by 6 bases, the J end by 4 bases, with 16 bases between. The CDR3 totals 15 residues.

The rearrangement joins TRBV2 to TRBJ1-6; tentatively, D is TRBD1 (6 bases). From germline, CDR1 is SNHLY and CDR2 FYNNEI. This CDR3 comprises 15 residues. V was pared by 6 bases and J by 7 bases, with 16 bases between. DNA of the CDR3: TGTGCCAGCAGACCAGACAGGAGATCAAATTCACCCCTCCACTTT. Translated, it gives CASRPDRRSNSPLHF.

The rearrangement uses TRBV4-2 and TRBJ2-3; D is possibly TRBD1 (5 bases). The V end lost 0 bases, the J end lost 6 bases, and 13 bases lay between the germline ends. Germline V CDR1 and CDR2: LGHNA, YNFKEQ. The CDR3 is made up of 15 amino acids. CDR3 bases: TGTGCCAGCAGCCAAGATTATGATGGGGCGGATACGCAGTATTTT. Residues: CASSQDYDGADTQYF.

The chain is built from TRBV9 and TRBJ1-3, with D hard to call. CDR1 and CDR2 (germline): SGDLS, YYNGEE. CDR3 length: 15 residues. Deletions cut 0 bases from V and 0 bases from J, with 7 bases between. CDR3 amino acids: CASSVDSVSGNTIYF. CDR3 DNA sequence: TGTGCCAGCAGCGTAGACTCCGTCTCTGGAAACACCATATATTTT.

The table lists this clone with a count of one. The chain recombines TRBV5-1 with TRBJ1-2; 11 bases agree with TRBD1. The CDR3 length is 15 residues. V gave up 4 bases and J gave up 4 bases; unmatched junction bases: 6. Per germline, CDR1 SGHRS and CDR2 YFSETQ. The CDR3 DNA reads TGCGCCAGCAGCGAAGGGACAGGGGGTGGCTATGGCTACACCTTC. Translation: CASSEGTGGGYGYTF.

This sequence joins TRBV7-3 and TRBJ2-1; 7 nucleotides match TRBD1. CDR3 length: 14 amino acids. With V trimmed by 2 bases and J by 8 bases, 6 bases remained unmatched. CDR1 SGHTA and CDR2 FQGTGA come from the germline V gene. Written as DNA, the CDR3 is TGTGCCAGCAGCTTAGGGCAGGGGGTCCATGAGCAGTTCTTC. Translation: CASSLGQGVHEQFF.

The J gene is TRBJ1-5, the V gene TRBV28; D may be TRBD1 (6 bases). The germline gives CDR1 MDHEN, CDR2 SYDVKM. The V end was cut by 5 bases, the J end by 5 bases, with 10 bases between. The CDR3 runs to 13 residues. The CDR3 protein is CASSQGLHQPQHF. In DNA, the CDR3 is TGTGCCAGCAGTCAGGGGTTGCATCAGCCCCAGCATTTT.

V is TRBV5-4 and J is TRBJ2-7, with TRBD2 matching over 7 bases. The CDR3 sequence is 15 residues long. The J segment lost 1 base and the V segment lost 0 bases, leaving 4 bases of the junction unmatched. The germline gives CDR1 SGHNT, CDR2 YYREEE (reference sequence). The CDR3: CASSLGDYRSYEQYF. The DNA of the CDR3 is TGTGCCAGCAGCTTGGGGGACTACAGATCCTACGAGCAGTACTTC.

CDR3 nucleotide sequence: TGTGCCAGCAAAGGAGCACTCGAGCAGTACTTC. Its translation is CASKGALEQYF. The J gene is TRBJ2-7, the V gene TRBV2, with unresolved D. Per germline, CDR1 SNHLY and CDR2 FYNNEI. Trimming removed 7 bases at V and 6 bases at J, with 10 bases between. This CDR3 region has 11 residues.

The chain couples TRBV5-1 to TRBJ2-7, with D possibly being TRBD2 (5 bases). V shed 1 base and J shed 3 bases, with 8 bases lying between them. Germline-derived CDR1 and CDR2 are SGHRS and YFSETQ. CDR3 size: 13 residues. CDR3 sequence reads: CASSLRADYEQYF. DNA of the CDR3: TGCGCCAGCAGCTTGAGAGCGGACTACGAGCAGTACTTC.

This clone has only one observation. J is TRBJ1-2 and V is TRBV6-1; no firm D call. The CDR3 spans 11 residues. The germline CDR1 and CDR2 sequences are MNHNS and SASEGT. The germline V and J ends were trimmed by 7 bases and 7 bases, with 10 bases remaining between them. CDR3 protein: CASTGLSGYTF. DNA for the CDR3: TGTGCCAGCACGGGTTTAAGTGGCTACACCTTC.

The CDR3 is CASSPSGGAIAYNEQFF. CDR3 sequence (DNA): TGTGCCAGCTCACCAAGCGGGGGGGCTATCGCCTACAATGAGCAGTTCTTC. The chain joins TRBV18 to TRBJ2-1; 10 nucleotides match TRBD2. Germline loops: CDR1 KGHSH, CDR2 LQKENI. This CDR3 has 17 amino acids. The V segment lost 2 bases and the J segment 2 bases; nucleotides outside the gene matches: 6.

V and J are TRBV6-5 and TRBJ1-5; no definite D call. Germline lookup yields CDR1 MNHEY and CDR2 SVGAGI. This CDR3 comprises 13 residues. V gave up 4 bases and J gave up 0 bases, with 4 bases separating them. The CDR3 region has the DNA TGTGCCAGCAGTTTAAATAGCAATCAGCCCCAGCATTTT. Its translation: CASSLNSNQPQHF.

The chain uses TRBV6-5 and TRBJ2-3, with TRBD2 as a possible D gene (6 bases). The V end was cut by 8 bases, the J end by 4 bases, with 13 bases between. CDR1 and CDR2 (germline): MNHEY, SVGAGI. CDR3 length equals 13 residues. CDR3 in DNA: TGTGCCAGCCGGGGAGGTTGGGCAGATACGCAGTATTTT. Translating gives CASRGGWADTQYF.

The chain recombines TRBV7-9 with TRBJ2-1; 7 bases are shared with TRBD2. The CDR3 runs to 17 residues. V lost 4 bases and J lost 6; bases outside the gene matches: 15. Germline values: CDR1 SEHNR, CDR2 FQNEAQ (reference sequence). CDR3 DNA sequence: TGTGCCAGCAGCTCCGCCTCCGGGAGCGGGGTGCGCAATGAGCAGTTCTTC. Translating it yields CASSSASGSGVRNEQFF.

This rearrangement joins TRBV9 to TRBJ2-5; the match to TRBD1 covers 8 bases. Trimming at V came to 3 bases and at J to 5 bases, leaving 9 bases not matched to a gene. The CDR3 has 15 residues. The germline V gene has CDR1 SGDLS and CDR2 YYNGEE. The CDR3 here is CASSAGTGGGETQYF. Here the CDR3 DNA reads TGTGCCAGCAGCGCAGGGACAGGTGGGGGGGAGACCCAGTACTTC.

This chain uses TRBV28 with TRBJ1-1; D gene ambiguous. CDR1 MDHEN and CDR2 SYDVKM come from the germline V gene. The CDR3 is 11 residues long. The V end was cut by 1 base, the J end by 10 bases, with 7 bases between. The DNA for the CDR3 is TGTGCCAGCAGTTTATCGGAGTCAGCTTTCTTT. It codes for CASSLSESAFF. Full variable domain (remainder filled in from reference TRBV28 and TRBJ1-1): DVKVTQSSRYLVKRTGEKVFLECVQDMDHENMFWYRQDPGLGLRLIYFSYDVKMKEKGDIPEGYSVSREKKERFSLILESASTNQTSMYLCASSLSESAFFGQGTRLTVV.

CDR3 bases: TGTGCCAGCAGCGCCACTAGCGGGGGCACAGATACGCAGTATTTT. Translation: CASSATSGGTDTQYF. The V gene is TRBV6-1, the J gene TRBJ2-3; 10 positions match TRBD2. The CDR3 has 15 amino acids. Trimming removed 6 bases from V and 1 base from J; junction bases left unmatched: 4. The germline V gene has CDR1 MNHNS and CDR2 SASEGT.

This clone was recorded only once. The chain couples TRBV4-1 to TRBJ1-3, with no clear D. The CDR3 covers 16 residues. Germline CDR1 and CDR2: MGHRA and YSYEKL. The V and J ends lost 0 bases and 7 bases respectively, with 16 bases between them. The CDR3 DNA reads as TGCGCCAGCAGCCAAGATCAGGAAGTCACTGCTAACACCATATATTTT. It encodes CASSQDQEVTANTIYF.

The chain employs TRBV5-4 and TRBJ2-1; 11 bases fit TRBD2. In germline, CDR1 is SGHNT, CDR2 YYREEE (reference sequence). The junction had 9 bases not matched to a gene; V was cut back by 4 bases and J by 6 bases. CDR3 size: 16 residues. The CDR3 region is CASSADSGRAGNEQFF. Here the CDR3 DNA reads TGTGCCAGCAGCGCCGATAGCGGGAGGGCGGGCAATGAGCAGTTCTTC. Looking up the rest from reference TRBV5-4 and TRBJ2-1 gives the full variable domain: ETGVTQSPTHLIKTRGQQVTLRCSSQSGHNTVSWYQQALGQGPQFIFQYYREEENGRGNFPPRFSGLQFPNYSSELNVNALELDDSALYLCASSADSGRAGNEQFFGPGTRLTVL.

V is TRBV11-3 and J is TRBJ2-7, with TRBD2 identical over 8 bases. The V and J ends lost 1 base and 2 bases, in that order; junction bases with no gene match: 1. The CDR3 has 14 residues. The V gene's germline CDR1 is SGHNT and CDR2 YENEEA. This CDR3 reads CASSLAGLAYEQYF. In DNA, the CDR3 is TGTGCCAGCAGCTTAGCGGGACTAGCCTACGAGCAGTACTTC.

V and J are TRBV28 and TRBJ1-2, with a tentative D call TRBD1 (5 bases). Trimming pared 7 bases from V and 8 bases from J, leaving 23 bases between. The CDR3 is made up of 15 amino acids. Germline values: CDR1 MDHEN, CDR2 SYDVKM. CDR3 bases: TGTGCCAGCACCCTTAAGGCCCAGGGAGGAAGCGGCTACACCTTC. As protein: CASTLKAQGGSGYTF.

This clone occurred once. DNA of the CDR3: TGTGCCAGCAGGCCAGACGGACAGGGGGCCATCTATGGCTACACCTTC. This codes for CASRPDGQGAIYGYTF. The genes are TRBV27 and TRBJ1-2; 11 bases align to TRBD1. J lost 4 bases, V lost 6 bases, and 10 bases had no gene match. The CDR3 extends over 16 amino acids. The V gene's germline CDR1 is MNHEY and CDR2 SMNVEV (reference sequence).

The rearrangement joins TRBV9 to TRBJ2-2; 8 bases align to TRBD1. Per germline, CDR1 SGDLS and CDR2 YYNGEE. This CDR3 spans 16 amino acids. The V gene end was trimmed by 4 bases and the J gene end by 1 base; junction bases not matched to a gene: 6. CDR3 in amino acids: CASSRTQGVNTGELFF. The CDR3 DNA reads TGTGCCAGCAGCCGGACACAGGGGGTGAACACCGGGGAGCTGTTTTTT.

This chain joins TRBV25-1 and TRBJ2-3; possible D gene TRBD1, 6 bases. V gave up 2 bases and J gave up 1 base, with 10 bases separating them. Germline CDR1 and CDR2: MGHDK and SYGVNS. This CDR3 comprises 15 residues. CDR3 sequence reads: CASSEPRQGTDTQYF. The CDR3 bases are TGTGCCAGCAGTGAACCCAGACAGGGCACAGATACGCAGTATTTT. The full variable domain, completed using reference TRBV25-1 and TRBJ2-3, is EADIYQTPRYLVIGTGKKITLECSQTMGHDKMYWYQQDPGMELHLIHYSYGVNSTEKGDLSSESTVSRIRTEHFPLTLESARPSHTSQYLCASSEPRQGTDTQYFGPGTRLTVL.